The following is a T cell receptor beta chain sequence with its context. What it binds is not known. This specimen belongs to a study of identical twins. Overall study results and limits: Partial confounding of zero-insertion analyses by invariant MAIT and iNKT cells was possible.

The ends lost 4 bases at V and 5 bases at J; junction bases unmatched: 6. Germline V gene lookup returns CDR1 LNHNV and CDR2 YYDKDF (reference sequence). This CDR3 contains 15 residues. Carrying unique molecular identifiers, the cDNA also gained a universal primer site through template switching. Via MiXCR, TCRdb re-called the 5' RACE reads, giving one row per CDR3 protein. The table lists some 900,000 distinct CDR3 sequences, approximately 13% of them singletons. The same sample was also used in a study of yellow fever vaccine responses in identical twins.

This chain joins TRBV15 and TRBJ2-2, with 8 bases matching TRBD2. The clonotype was recovered from a woman aged 18-30 years in good health. Material: PBMCs. The CDR3 DNA reads as TGTGCCACCAGCAAGGAGCGGGAGAGAACCGGGGAGCTGTTTTTT. This sequence encodes CATSKERERTGELFF.